This entry features one TCR beta chain sequence. This entry comes from a study of T-cell memory formation after mild COVID-19. Study information: Clustering of TCRs was largely donor specific.

TCR alpha and TCR beta cDNA libraries with sample barcodes and UMIs came from 5'RACE using constant-segment primers. TCRdb redid the calling of the 5' RACE reads with MiXCR, one entry per CDR3 protein. The sample consists of approximately 82,000 distinct CDR3 sequences, roughly 13% of them appearing once. The ends were cut back, 4 bases at V and 4 bases at J, with 5 bases in the middle. Germline-derived CDR1 and CDR2 are SEHNR and FQNEAQ (reference sequence). The CDR3 runs 12 residues. Specimen: PBMCs or a T cell subset sorted from them (not recorded which). The clonotype was recovered from a man between 18 and 29 years old who had mild COVID-19 (a few samples of this study predate the infection). Cell type and time point are not known. The genes are TRBV7-9 and TRBJ1-5; D is ambiguous. The CDR3 here is CASSSGNQPQHF. For the CDR3, the DNA is TGTGCCAGCAGCTCGGGAAATCAGCCCCAGCATTTT. The full variable domain, with the rest looked up from reference TRBV7-9 and TRBJ1-5, is DTGVSQNPRHKITKRGQNVTFRCDPISEHNRLYWYRQTLGQGPEFLTYFQNEAQLEKSRLLSDRFSAERPKGSFSTLEIQRTEQGDSAMYLCASSSGNQPQHFGDGTRLSIL.